A single sample gave rise to the 6 T cell receptor beta chains below, sequenced in a study of blood T cell repertoires in COVID-19. Profiling relied on immunoSEQ multiplex PCR, and the TCRdb table lists in-frame clones only, not all of them. The top ten hold around 7% of the sample, which has about 200,000 clones, 80% seen once. The sample was PBMCs or T cells enriched from blood (not recorded which). These receptors were taken from a woman in her thirties or forties with acute COVID-19.

The chain joins TRBV6-5 to TRBJ1-4, with TRBD1 identical over 8 bases. V was pared by 2 bases and J by 5 bases, with 4 bases of the junction left unmatched. This CDR3 is 15 amino acids long. Germline CDR1 is MNHEY and CDR2 is SVGAGI. CDR3 protein: CASSYLRGPNEKLFF. CDR3 DNA sequence: TGTGCCAGCAGTTACCTCAGGGGGCCAAATGAAAAACTGTTTTTT.

This clone was counted between two and nine times. The V gene is TRBV30, the J gene TRBJ1-2, with 7 positions matching TRBD1. The CDR3 totals 16 residues. V was clipped by 7 bases and J by 7 bases; unmatched bases: 21. Germline V gives CDR1 GTSNPN, CDR2 SVGIG (reference sequence). The CDR3 DNA reads TGTGCCTCCCTCACCGTACCTCGACAGGGCGCGAGTGGCTACACCTTC. Encoded protein: CASLTVPRQGASGYTF.

The chain combines TRBV24-1 with TRBJ1-2, with 10 bases that match TRBD1. Germline V gene sequence: CDR1 KGHDR, CDR2 SFDVKD. The ends lost 0 bases at V and 5 bases at J; junction bases unmatched: 5. The CDR3 runs 16 residues. This CDR3 is CATSDLRQGARYGYTF. The CDR3 DNA follows: TGTGCCACCAGTGATTTGCGACAGGGGGCGCGGTATGGCTACACCTTC.

The chain uses TRBV30 and TRBJ1-5, with 7 bases lining up with TRBD1. The CDR3 has 20 residues. V gave up 0 bases and J gave up 0 bases; unmatched junction bases: 17. Germline CDR1 reads GTSNPN; CDR2 reads SVGIG (reference sequence). CDR3 amino acids: CAWSVRGRGTVQNSNQPQHF. CDR3 sequence (DNA): TGTGCCTGGAGTGTACGGGGACGCGGGACAGTGCAAAATAGCAATCAGCCCCAGCATTTT.

V and J are TRBV7-2 and TRBJ2-3; TRBD2 aligns across 8 bases. V lost 3 bases to trimming and J lost 2 bases; unmatched junction nucleotides: 10. CDR3 size: 17 residues. In germline, CDR1 is SGHTA, CDR2 FQGNSA. CDR3 DNA sequence: TGTGCCAGCAGCTTCGGGGGGGTAGCGAGGCCCACAGATACGCAGTATTTT. Amino acid sequence: CASSFGGVARPTDTQYF.

CDR3: CASSKGLADTGELFF. CDR3 DNA sequence: TGTGCCAGTAGTAAGGGACTAGCCGACACCGGGGAGCTGTTTTTT. The V gene is TRBV19, the J gene TRBJ2-2; the match to TRBD2 covers 9 bases. The CDR3 length is 15 residues. Per the germline V gene, CDR1 is LNHDA and CDR2 is SQIVND (reference sequence). The ends lost 4 bases at V and 3 bases at J; junction bases unmatched: 3.